These T cell receptor beta chains were read from a single sample in a study of blood T cells in healthy people across ages. MiXCR was run by TCRdb on the 5' RACE reads, yielding one entry per CDR3 protein. The repertoire consists of 1.5 million or so distinct CDR3 sequences, with approximately 43% occurring once and the leading ten covering under 5%. The sequenced sample consisted of blood. These receptor sequences come from a woman younger than 35 in good health. Each CDR3 is given with its conserved first and last residue. D genes are given only for firm matches. Clone size is given for some rows only: seen once, a few or many times, or a class if the clone is expanded.

j_call d_call v_call clone_size cdr3_nt cdr3_aa
TRBJ2-1 TRBD2 TRBV27 . TGTGCCAGTTCTTATGGAGCTAGCGGCTGTGAGCAGTTCTTC CASSYGASGCEQFF
TRBJ1-1 . TRBV6-1 . TGTGCCAGCAGTGAAAGACCTCACCTGGACACTGAAGCTTTCTTT CASSERPHLDTEAFF
TRBJ2-7 . TRBV4-1 . TGCGCCAGCAGCCAAGCCCTCGGGGAGCAGTACTTC CASSQALGEQYF
TRBJ1-5 TRBD1 TRBV9 few TGTGCCAGCAGCGTAGTGTTCAAGGACAGGCGAAAAGATAGCAATCAGCCCCAGCATTTT CASSVVFKDRRKDSNQPQHF
TRBJ1-5 . TRBV20-1 . TGCAGTGCTAGATCGGGAGCCCAGCCCCAGCATTTT CSARSGAQPQHF
TRBJ2-7 . TRBV12-3/TRBV12-4 few TGTGCCAGCAGTCAATCCGGGACTTCCTCCTACAATGAGCAGTACTTC CASSQSGTSSYNEQYF
TRBJ1-1 . TRBV6-2/TRBV6-3 . TGTGCCAGCAGACGACCGACCACTGAAGCTTTCTTT CASRRPTTEAFF
TRBJ2-1 . TRBV11-2 . TGTGCCAGCAGCTTAGATAGGGGCAGGAGGTCCTACAATGAGCAGTTCTTC CASSLDRGRRSYNEQFF
TRBJ1-1 . TRBV27 . TGTGCCAGCAGTATCGCAGGGTATACTGAAGCTTTCTTT CASSIAGYTEAFF
TRBJ2-5 . TRBV6-5 . TGTGCCAGCAGTTACGGCAGGGGACGACGGAGGGGATCTCAAGAGACCCAGTACTTC CASSYGRGRRRGSQETQYF
TRBJ1-2 . TRBV10-3 few TGTGCCATCAGTGAGGGGGAGAACTATGGCTACACCTTC CAISEGENYGYTF
TRBJ2-3 . TRBV3-1 . TGTGCCAGCGGCCTGTGGCGGTCGACGACAGATACGCAGTATTTT CASGLWRSTTDTQYF
TRBJ2-3 . TRBV9 many TGTGCCAGCAGCGCCCCCACAGATACGCAGTATTTT CASSAPTDTQYF
TRBJ2-5 . TRBV7-9 . TGTGCCAGCAGCTTTACATCAGGCTTGGTCCAGTACTTC CASSFTSGLVQYF
TRBJ2-3 . TRBV6-5 . TGTGCCAGCAGTTGGGGGGGGCTAAACACAGATACGCAGTATTTT CASSWGGLNTDTQYF
TRBJ2-5 TRBD1 TRBV10-3 . TGTGCCATCAGCGCCGGAACAGGGGGTGAGACCCAGTACTTC CAISAGTGGETQYF
TRBJ2-3 . TRBV5-1 . TGCGCCAGCAAAGAAGAGGACGTCAGAACAGATACGCAGTATTTT CASKEEDVRTDTQYF
TRBJ2-7 . TRBV29-1 . TGCAGCGTGGGACCGACCTCTGTGGACGAGCAGTACTTC CSVGPTSVDEQYF
TRBJ2-7 TRBD1 TRBV20-1 . TGCAGTGCTAGAACTAACAGGGGGAGGAACGAGCAGTACTTC CSARTNRGRNEQYF
TRBJ2-1 TRBD1 TRBV25-1 once TGTGCCAGCGGAGGGACAGGGCGGAATGAGCAGTTCTTC CASGGTGRNEQFF
TRBJ2-1 . TRBV3-1 . TGTGCCAGCAGCCAAGATGCGACGGGCTACAATGAGCAGTTCTTC CASSQDATGYNEQFF
TRBJ1-4 . TRBV12-3/TRBV12-4 . TGTGCCAGCAGTTTAGCGTACCCAGGAGGCTATGAAAAACTGTTTTTT CASSLAYPGGYEKLFF
TRBJ2-7 . TRBV6-5 few TGTGCCAGCAGTCGAGGGGAGTGGTACGAGCAGTACTTC CASSRGEWYEQYF
TRBJ1-6 . TRBV6-6 few TGTGCCAGCAGCCGCGGGATCCACTATAATTCACCCCTCCACTTT CASSRGIHYNSPLHF
TRBJ2-7 . TRBV25-1 few TGTGCCAGCAGTGATAAGGGGTCCTACGAGCAGTACTTC CASSDKGSYEQYF
TRBJ2-3 . TRBV11-2 . TGTGCCAGCAGCCACGGTCAAGATACGCAGTATTTT CASSHGQDTQYF
TRBJ2-3 TRBD2 TRBV28 few TGTGCCAGCAGCCAAACTTGGCGGGAGGTGAGAGATACGCAGTATTTT CASSQTWREVRDTQYF
TRBJ1-5 . TRBV6-5 few TGTGCCAGCAGTTATTCCGACGGGGTATGGCCCCAGCATTTT CASSYSDGVWPQHF
TRBJ2-1 TRBD2 TRBV7-9 few TGTGCCAGCAGCTTCCCTAGCGGGAATGAGCAGTTCTTC CASSFPSGNEQFF
TRBJ2-3 . TRBV7-6 . TGTGCCAGCAGCCCTAAGTTGGACATCTCTAGCACAGATACGCAGTATTTT CASSPKLDISSTDTQYF
TRBJ2-1 . TRBV20-1 . TGCAGTGCACGCTCACTCGGGGGCCGGTACAATGAGCAGTTCTTC CSARSLGGRYNEQFF
TRBJ2-7 TRBD1 TRBV10-3 . TGTGCCATCAGGGGGACAGACTTTAACGAGCAGTACTTC CAIRGTDFNEQYF
TRBJ2-7 . TRBV20-1 . TGCAGTGCTAGAGATCAAGGTCTCTACAATGAGCAGTACTTC CSARDQGLYNEQYF
TRBJ2-3 . TRBV20-1 few TGCAGTGCTAGTTTCCGAGTTGCGCAGTATTTT CSASFRVAQYF
TRBJ2-1 TRBD1 TRBV6-5 few TGTGCCAGCAGTCCCCATAGACAGGGGGAGTTCTTC CASSPHRQGEFF
TRBJ2-2 TRBD2 TRBV4-1 . TGCGCCAGCAGCCAGGGACTAGCGGGAGACACCGGGGAGCTGTTTTTT CASSQGLAGDTGELFF
TRBJ2-3 . TRBV13 . TGTGCCAGCACCCTTTCGGATACGCAGTATTTT CASTLSDTQYF
TRBJ2-7 . TRBV7-9 few TGTGCCAGCAGCGCCATCTCCTACGAGCAGTACTTC CASSAISYEQYF
TRBJ1-1 TRBD1 TRBV4-1 . TGCGCCAGCAGCCTCCTGCGGACAGGGGGGGCTTTCTTT CASSLLRTGGAFF
TRBJ2-5 . TRBV12-3/TRBV12-4 many TGTGCCAGCAGTCTACGGTTCTTGGAGACCCAGTACTTC CASSLRFLETQYF
TRBJ1-1 . TRBV20-1 few TGCAGTGCTAGAGATTCGAGCGGTGAAGCTTTCTTT CSARDSSGEAFF
TRBJ1-2 TRBD1 TRBV7-9 few TGTGCCAGCAGCTTAGGGGGCGACAGGGCCTCCTATGGCTACACCTTC CASSLGGDRASYGYTF